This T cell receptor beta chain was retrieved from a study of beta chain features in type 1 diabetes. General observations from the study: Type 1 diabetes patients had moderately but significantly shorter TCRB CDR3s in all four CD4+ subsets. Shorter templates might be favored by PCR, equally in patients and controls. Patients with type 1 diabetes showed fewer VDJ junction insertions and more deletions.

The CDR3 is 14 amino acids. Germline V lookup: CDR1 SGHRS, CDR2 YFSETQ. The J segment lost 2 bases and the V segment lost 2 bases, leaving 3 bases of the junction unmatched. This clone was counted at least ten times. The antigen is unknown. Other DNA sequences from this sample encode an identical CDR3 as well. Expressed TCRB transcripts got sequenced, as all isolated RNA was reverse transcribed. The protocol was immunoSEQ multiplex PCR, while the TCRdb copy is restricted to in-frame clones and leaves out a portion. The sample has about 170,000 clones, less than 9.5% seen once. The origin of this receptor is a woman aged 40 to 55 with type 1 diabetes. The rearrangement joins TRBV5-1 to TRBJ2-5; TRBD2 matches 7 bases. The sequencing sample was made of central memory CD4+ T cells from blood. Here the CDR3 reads CASSFSGGQETQYF. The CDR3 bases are TGCGCCAGCAGCTTTTCGGGGGGACAAGAGACCCAGTACTTC. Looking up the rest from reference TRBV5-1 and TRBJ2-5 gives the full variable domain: KAGVTQTPRYLIKTRGQQVTLSCSPISGHRSVSWYQQTPGQGLQFLFEYFSETQRNKGNFPGRFSGRQFSNSRSEMNVSTLELGDSALYLCASSFSGGQETQYFGPGTRLLVL.